This TCR beta chain was sequenced in a study of CD8 T cells in ankylosing spondylitis. Looked up from germline, CDR1 is LNHNV and CDR2 is YYDKDF (reference sequence). The CDR3 has 16 amino acids. The V end was cut by 4 bases, the J end by 0 bases, with 14 bases between. TCRdb recomputed calls from the 5' RACE reads with MiXCR, one row per CDR3 protein. The data hold around 220,000 distinct CDR3 sequences, with around 16% observed a single time. Findings and limits, study-wide: Peripheral blood samples showed relatively rare disease-linked clones, and these clones were CD8+. A motif in TCR beta, a set of seven to nine highly homologous variants, appeared characteristic of ankylosing spondylitis blood.

Turning to this clonotype: What it binds is unknown.

This clonotype was sampled from a male donor with ankylosing spondylitis. This sequence joins TRBV15 and TRBJ2-3; no definite D call. The sample consisted of blood, either unsorted or a sorted T cell fraction (not recorded which). The CDR3 protein is CATSNQAQRSTDTQYF. The CDR3 DNA is TGTGCCACCAGCAACCAGGCCCAGCGTAGCACAGATACGCAGTATTTT.